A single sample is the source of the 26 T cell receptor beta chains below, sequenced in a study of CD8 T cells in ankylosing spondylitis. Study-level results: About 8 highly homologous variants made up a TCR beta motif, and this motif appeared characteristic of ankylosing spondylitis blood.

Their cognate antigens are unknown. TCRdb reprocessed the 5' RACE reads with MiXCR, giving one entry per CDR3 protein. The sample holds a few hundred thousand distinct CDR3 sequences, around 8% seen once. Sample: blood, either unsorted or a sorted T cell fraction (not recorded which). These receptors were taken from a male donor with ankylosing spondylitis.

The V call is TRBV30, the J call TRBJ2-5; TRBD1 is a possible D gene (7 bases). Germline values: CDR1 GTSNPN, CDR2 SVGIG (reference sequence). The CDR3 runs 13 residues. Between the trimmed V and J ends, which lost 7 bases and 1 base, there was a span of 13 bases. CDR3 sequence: CAFSRGAQETQYF. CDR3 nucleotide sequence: TGTGCCTTCTCCAGGGGGGCCCAAGAGACCCAGTACTTC.

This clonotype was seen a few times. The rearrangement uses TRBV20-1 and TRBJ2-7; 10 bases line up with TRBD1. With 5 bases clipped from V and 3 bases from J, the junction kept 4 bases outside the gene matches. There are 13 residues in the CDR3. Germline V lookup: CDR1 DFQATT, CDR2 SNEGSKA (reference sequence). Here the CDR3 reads CSAGDRGDYEQYF. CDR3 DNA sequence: TGCAGTGCTGGGGACAGGGGTGACTACGAGCAGTACTTC.

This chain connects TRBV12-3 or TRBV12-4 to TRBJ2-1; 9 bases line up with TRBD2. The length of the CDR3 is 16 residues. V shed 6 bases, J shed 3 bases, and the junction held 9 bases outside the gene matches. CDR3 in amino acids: CASSHGTSGYYNEQFF. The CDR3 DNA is TGTGCCAGCAGCCACGGAACTAGCGGGTACTACAATGAGCAGTTCTTC.

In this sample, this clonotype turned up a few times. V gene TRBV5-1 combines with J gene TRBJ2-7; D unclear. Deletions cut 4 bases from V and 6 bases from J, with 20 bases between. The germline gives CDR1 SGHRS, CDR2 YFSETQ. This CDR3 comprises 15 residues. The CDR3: CASSHTLDIATEQYF. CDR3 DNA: TGCGCCAGCAGCCATACCCTAGACATAGCCACCGAGCAGTACTTC.

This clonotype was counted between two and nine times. The CDR3 spells CAISRDSNQPQHF. Here the CDR3 DNA reads TGTGCCATCAGTCGGGACAGCAATCAGCCCCAGCATTTT. The genes are TRBV10-3 and TRBJ1-5; tentatively, D is TRBD1 (5 bases). The V gene's germline CDR1 is ENHRY and CDR2 SYGVKD. V lost 5 bases and J 1 base, leaving 6 bases between the germline ends. This CDR3 comprises 13 residues.

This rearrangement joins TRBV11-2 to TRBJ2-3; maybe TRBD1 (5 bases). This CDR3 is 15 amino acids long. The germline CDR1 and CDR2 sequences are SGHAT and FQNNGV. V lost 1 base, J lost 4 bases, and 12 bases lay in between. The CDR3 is CASSLVGRVADTQYF. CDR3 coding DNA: TGTGCCAGCAGCTTAGTCGGCAGGGTCGCAGATACGCAGTATTTT.

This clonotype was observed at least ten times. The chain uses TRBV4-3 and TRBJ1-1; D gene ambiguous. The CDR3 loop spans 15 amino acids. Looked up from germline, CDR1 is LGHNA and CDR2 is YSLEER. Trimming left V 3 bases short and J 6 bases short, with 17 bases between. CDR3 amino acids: CASSQAGMVVAEAFF. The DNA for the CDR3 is TGCGCCAGCAGCCAGGCAGGTATGGTAGTCGCTGAAGCTTTCTTT.

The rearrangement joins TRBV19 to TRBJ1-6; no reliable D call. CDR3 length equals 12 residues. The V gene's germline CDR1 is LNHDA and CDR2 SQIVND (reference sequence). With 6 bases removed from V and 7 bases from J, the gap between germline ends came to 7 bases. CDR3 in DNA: TGTGCCAGTAGCCCCAACAATTCACCCCTCCACTTT. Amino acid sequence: CASSPNNSPLHF. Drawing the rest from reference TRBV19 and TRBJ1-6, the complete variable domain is DGGITQSPKYLFRKEGQNVTLSCEQNLNHDAMYWYRQDPGQGLRLIYYSQIVNDFQKGDIAEGYSVSREKKESFPLTVTSAQKNPTAFYLCASSPNNSPLHFGNGTRLTVT.

The CDR3 DNA reads as TGTGCTAGTGGTTCCCTAGCGTTAAGCTCCTACGAGCAGTACTTC. This gives the protein CASGSLALSSYEQYF. The chain has TRBV12-5 and TRBJ2-7; possible D gene TRBD2, 6 bases. V dropped 4 bases and J dropped 0 bases, with 13 bases sitting between them. This CDR3 has 15 amino acids. The germline V gene encodes CDR1 LGHNT and CDR2 FRNRAP.

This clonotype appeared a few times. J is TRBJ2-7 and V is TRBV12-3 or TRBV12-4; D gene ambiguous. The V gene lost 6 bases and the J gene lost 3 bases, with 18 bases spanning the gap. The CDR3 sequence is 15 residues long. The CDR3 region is CASSLRAHPLYEQYF. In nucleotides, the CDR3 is TGTGCCAGCAGCTTAAGGGCCCATCCCCTCTACGAGCAGTACTTC.

CDR3 nucleotides: TGCGCCAGCAGCCAAGTGGCGGCTAGCGGGGGCGGTGAGCAGTTCTTC. It encodes CASSQVAASGGGEQFF. This chain links TRBV4-3 with TRBJ2-1; TRBD2 matches 10 bases. Germline lookup yields CDR1 LGHNA and CDR2 YSLEER. CDR3 length: 16 residues. V lost 1 base, J lost 9 bases, and 9 bases stayed unmatched.

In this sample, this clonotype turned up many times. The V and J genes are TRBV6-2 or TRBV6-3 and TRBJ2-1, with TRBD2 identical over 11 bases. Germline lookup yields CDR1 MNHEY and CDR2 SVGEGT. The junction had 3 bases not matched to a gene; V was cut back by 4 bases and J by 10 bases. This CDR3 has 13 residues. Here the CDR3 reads CASSSLAGEEQFF. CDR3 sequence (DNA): TGTGCCAGCAGTTCACTAGCGGGAGAAGAGCAGTTCTTC.

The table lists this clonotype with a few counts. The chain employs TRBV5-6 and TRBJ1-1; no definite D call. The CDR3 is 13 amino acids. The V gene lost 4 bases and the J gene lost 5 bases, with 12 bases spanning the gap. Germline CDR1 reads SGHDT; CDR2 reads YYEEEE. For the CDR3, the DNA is TGTGCCAGCAGCAGGTCAATCTGGACTGAAGCTTTCTTT. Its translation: CASSRSIWTEAFF.

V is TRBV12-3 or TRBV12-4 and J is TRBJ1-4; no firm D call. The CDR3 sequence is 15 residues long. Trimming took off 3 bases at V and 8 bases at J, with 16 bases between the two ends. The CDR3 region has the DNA TGTGCCAGCAGTTTGGCTGGACGGGAGTGGGAAAAACTGTTTTTT. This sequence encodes CASSLAGREWEKLFF.

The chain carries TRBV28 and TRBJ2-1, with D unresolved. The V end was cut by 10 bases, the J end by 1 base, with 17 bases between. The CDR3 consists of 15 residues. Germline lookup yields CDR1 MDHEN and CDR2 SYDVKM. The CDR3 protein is CATHPVDGSYNEQFF. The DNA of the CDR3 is TGTGCCACCCATCCGGTGGATGGGTCCTACAATGAGCAGTTCTTC. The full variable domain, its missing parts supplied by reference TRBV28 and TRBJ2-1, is DVKVTQSSRYLVKRTGEKVFLECVQDMDHENMFWYRQDPGLGLRLIYFSYDVKMKEKGDIPEGYSVSREKKERFSLILESASTNQTSMYLCATHPVDGSYNEQFFGPGTRLTVL.

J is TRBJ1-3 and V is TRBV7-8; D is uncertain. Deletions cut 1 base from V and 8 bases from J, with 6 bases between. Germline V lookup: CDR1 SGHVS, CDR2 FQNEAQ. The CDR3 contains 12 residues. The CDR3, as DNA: TGTGCCAGCAGCTTAGTAGTGGACACCATATATTTT. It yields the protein CASSLVVDTIYF.

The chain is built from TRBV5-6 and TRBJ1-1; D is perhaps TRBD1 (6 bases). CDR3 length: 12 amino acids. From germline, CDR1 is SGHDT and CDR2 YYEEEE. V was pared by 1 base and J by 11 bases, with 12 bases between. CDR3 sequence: CASSLWGLGAFF. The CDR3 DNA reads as TGTGCCAGCAGCTTGTGGGGGCTTGGGGCTTTCTTT. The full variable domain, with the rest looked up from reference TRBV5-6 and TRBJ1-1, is DAGVTQSPTHLIKTRGQQVTLRCSPKSGHDTVSWYQQALGQGPQFIFQYYEEEERQRGNFPDRFSGHQFPNYSSELNVNALLLGDSALYLCASSLWGLGAFFGQGTRLTVV.

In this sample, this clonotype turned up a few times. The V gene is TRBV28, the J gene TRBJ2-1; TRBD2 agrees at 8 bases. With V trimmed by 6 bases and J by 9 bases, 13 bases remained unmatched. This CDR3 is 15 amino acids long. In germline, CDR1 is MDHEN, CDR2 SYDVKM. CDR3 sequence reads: CASSPGIGRGGEQFF. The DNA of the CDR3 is TGTGCCAGCAGCCCGGGGATCGGGAGGGGTGGTGAGCAGTTCTTC.

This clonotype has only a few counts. CDR3 in DNA: TGTGCCAGCAGCTTAACCCCTCAGACAGGGACATCGCTCGAGCAGTACTTC. Amino acid sequence: CASSLTPQTGTSLEQYF. The chain employs TRBV7-9 and TRBJ2-7; the match to TRBD1 covers 7 bases. The length of the CDR3 is 17 residues. Per germline, CDR1 SEHNR and CDR2 FQNEAQ (reference sequence). V shed 2 bases, J shed 6 bases, and the junction held 16 bases outside the gene matches. The whole variable domain, remainder taken from reference TRBV7-9 and TRBJ2-7, is DTGVSQNPRHKITKRGQNVTFRCDPISEHNRLYWYRQTLGQGPEFLTYFQNEAQLEKSRLLSDRFSAERPKGSFSTLEIQRTEQGDSAMYLCASSLTPQTGTSLEQYFGPGTRLTVT.

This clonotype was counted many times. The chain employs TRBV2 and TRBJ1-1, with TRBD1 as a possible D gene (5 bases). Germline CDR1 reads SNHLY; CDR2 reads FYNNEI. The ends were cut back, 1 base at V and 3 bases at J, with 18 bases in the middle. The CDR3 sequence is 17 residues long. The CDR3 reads CASSEDLRGILDTEAFF. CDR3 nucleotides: TGTGCCAGCAGTGAAGATCTCCGGGGCATACTGGACACTGAAGCTTTCTTT. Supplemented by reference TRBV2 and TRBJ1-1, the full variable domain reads EPEVTQTPSHQVTQMGQEVILRCVPISNHLYFYWYRQILGQKVEFLVSFYNNEISEKSEIFDDQFSVERPDGSNFTLKIRSTKLEDSAMYFCASSEDLRGILDTEAFFGQGTRLTVV.

This CDR3 is CSAQTGIDTEAFF. As DNA, the CDR3 is TGCAGCGCGCAAACAGGGATAGACACTGAAGCTTTCTTT. The chain employs TRBV29-1 and TRBJ1-1; the D gene is possibly TRBD1 (6 bases). Germline V gene lookup returns CDR1 SQVTM and CDR2 ANQGSEA. This CDR3 is built from 13 residues. V shed 7 bases and J shed 3 bases, with 15 bases lying between them. The variable domain in full, completed from reference TRBV29-1 and TRBJ1-1, reads SAVISQKPSRDICQRGTSLTIQCQVDSQVTMMFWYRQQPGQSLTLIATANQGSEATYESGFVIDKFPISRPNLTFSTLTVSNMSPEDSSIYLCSAQTGIDTEAFFGQGTRLTVV.

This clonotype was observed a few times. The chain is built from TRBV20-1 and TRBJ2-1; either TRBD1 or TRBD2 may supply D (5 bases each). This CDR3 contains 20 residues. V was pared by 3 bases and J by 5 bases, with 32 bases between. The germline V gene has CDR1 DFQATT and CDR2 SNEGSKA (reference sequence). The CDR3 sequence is CSARFGRWPAGTAVDNEQFF. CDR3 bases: TGCAGTGCTAGGTTCGGCCGTTGGCCAGCAGGGACGGCGGTGGACAATGAGCAGTTCTTC.

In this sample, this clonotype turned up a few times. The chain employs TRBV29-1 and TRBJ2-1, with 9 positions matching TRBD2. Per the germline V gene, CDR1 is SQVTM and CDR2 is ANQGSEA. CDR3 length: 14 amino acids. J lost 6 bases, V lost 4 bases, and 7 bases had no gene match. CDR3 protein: CSVVRREGSNEQFF. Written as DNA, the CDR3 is TGCAGCGTTGTTCGGCGGGAGGGGAGCAATGAGCAGTTCTTC.

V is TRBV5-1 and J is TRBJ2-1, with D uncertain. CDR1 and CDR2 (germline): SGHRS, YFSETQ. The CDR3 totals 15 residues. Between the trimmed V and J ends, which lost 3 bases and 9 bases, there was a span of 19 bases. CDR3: CASSWSSRSTPEQFF. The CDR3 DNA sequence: TGCGCCAGCAGCTGGTCGTCGAGGTCAACGCCTGAGCAGTTCTTC.

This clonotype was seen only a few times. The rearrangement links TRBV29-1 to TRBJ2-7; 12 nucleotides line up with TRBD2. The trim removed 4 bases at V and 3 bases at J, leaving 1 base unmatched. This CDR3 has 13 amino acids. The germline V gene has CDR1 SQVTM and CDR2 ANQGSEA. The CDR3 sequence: CSVGTSGNYEQYF. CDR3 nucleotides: TGCAGCGTTGGGACTAGCGGGAACTACGAGCAGTACTTC.

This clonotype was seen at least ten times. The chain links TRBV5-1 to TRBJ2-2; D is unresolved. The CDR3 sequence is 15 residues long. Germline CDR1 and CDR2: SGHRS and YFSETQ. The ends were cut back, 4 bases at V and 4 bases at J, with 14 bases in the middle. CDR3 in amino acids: CASSPDGVPTGELFF. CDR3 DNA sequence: TGCGCCAGCAGCCCGGATGGGGTCCCCACCGGGGAGCTGTTTTTT.